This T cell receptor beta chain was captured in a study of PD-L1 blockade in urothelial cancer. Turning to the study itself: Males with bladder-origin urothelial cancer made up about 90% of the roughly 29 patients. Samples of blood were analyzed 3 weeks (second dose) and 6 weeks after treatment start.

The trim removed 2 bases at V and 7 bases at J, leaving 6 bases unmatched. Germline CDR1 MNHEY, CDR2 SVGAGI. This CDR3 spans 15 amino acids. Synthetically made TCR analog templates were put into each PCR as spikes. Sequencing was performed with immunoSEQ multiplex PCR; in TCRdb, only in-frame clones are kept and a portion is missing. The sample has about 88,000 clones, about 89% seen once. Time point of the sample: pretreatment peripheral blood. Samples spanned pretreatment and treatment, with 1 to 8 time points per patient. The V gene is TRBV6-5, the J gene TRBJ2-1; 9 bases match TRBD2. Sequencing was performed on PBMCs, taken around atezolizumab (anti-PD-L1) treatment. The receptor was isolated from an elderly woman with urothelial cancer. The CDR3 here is CASSYGGRATNEQFF. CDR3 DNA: TGTGCCAGCAGTTACGGCGGGAGGGCCACGAATGAGCAGTTCTTC.